This T cell receptor beta chain is drawn from a study of blood T cell repertoires in COVID-19. Looking at the study overall: Researchers got acute and convalescent COVID-19 samples from the United States, Italy and Spain.

Authors' methods: Nucleated cell counts were estimated from reference gene primer amplification. Sequencing used immunoSEQ multiplex PCR; TCRdb keeps in-frame clones, though not all of them. That table gives V, J and clone size, and the DNA gave D and trimming. The repertoire includes under 70,000 clones, under 85% of them detected once, and roughly 20% sits in the top ten. V dropped 2 bases and J dropped 4 bases, with 11 bases sitting between them. CDR3 length: 14 residues. Germline CDR1 and CDR2: SGHAT and FQNNGV. This chain links TRBV11-2 with TRBJ1-1; D possibly corresponds to TRBD1 (5 bases). The source material was peripheral blood. The TCR comes from a woman at least 80 years old with active or convalescent COVID-19. CDR3 loop: CASSLQGWVTEAFF. In DNA form, the CDR3 reads TGTGCCAGCAGCTTACAGGGTTGGGTCACTGAAGCTTTCTTT. Full variable domain (outside the CDR3, taken from reference TRBV11-2 and TRBJ1-1): EAGVAQSPRYKIIEKRQSVAFWCNPISGHATLYWYQQILGQGPKLLIQFQNNGVVDDSQLPKDRFSAERLKGVDSTLKIQPAKLEDSAVYLCASSLQGWVTEAFFGQGTRLTVV.